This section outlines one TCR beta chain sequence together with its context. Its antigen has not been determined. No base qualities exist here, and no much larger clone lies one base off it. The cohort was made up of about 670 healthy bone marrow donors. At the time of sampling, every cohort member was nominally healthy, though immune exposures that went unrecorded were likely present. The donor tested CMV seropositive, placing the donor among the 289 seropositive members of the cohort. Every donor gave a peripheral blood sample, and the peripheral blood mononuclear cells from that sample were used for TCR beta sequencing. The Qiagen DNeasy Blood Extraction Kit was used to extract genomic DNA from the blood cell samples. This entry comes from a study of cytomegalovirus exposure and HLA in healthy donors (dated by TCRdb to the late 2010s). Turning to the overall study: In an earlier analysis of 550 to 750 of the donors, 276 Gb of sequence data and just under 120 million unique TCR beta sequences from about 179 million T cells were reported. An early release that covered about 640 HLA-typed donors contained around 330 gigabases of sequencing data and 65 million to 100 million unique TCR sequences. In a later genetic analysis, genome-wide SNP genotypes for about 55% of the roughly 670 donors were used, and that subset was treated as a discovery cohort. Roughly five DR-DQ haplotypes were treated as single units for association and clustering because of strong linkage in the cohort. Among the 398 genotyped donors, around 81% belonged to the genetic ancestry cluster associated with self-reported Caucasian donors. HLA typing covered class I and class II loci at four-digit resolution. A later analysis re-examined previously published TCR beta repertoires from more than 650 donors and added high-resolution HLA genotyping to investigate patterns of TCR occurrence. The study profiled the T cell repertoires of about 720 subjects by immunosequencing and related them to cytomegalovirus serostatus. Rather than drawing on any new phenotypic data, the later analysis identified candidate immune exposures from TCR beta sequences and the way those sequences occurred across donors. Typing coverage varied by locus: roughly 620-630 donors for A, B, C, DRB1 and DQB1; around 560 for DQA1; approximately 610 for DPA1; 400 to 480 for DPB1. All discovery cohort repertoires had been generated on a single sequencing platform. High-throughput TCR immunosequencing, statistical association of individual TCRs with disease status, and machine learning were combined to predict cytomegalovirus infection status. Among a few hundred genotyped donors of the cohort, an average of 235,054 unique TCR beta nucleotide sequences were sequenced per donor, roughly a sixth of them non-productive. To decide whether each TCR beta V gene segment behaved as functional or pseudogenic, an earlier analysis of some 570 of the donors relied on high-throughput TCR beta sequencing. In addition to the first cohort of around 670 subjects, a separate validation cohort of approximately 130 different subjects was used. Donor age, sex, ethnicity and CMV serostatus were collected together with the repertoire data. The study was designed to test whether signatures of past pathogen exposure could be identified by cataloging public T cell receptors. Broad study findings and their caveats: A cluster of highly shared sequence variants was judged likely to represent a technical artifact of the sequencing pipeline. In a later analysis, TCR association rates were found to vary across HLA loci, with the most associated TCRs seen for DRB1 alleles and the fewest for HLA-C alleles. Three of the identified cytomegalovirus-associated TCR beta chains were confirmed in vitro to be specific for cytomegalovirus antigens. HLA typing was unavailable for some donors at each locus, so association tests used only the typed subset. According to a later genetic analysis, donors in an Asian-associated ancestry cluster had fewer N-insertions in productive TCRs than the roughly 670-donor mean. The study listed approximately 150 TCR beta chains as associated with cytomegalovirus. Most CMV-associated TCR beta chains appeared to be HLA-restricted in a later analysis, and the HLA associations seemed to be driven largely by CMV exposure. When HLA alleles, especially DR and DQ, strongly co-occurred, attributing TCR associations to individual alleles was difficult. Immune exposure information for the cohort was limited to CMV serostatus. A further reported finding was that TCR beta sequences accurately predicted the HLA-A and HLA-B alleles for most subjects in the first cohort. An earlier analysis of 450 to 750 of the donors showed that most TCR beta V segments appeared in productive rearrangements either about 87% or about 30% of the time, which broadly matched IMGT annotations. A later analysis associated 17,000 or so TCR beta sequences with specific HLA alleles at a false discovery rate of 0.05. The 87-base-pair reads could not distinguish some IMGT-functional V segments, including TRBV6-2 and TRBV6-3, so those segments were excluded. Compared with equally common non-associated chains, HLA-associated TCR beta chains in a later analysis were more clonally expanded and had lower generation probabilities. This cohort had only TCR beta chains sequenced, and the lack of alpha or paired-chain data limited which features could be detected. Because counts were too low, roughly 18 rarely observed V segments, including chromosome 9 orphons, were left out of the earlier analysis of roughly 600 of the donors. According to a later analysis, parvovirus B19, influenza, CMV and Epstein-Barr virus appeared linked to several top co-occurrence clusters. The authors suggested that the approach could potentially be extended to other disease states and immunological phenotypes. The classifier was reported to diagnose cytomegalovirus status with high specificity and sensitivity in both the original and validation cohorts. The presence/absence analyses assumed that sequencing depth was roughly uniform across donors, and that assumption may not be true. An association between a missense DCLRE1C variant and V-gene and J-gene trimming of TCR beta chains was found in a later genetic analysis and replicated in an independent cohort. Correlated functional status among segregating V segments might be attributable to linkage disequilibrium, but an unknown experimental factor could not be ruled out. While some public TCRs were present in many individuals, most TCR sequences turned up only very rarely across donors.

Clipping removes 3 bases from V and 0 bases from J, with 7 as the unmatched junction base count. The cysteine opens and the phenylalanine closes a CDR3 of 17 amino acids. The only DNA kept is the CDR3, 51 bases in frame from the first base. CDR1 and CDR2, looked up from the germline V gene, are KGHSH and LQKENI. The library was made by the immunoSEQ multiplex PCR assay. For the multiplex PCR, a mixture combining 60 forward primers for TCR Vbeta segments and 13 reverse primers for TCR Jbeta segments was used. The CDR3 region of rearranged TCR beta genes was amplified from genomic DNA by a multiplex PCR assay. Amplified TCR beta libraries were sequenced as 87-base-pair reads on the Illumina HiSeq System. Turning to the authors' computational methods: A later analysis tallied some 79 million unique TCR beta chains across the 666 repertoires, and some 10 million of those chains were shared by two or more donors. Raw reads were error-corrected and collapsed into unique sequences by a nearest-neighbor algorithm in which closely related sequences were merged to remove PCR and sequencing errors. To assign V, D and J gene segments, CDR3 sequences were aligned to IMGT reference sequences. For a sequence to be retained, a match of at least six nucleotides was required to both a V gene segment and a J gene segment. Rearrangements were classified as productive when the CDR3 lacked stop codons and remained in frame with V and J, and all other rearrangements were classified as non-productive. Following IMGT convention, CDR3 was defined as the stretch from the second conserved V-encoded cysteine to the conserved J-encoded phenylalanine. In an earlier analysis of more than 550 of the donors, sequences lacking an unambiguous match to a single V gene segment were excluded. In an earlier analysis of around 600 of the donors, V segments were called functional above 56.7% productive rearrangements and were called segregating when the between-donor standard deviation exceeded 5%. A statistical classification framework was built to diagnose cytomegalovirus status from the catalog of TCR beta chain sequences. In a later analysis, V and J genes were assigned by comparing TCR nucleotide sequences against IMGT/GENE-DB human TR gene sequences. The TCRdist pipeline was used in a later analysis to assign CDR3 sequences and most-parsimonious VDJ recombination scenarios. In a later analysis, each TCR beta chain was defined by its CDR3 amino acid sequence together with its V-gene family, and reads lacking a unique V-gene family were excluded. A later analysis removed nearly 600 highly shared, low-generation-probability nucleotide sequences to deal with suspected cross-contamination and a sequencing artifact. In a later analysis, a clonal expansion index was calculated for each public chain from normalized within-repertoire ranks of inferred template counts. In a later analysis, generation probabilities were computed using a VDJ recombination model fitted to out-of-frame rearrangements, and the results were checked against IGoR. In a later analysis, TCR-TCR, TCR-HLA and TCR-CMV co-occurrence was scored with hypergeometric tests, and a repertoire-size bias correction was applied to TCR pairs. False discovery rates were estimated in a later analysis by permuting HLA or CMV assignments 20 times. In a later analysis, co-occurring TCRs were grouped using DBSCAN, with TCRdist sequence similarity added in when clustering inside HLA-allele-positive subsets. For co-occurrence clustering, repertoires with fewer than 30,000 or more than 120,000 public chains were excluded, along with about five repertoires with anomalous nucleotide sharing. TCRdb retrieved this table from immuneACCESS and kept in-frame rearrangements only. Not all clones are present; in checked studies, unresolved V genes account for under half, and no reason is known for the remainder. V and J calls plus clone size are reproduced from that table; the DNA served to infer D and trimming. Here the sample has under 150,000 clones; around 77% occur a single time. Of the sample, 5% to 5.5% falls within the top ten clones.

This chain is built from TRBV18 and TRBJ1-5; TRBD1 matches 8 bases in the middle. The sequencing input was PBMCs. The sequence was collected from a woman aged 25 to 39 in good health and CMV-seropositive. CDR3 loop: CASSPRQGASSNQPQHF. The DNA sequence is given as TGTGCCAGCTCACCTCGGCAGGGGGCTTCTAGCAATCAGCCCCAGCATTTT.